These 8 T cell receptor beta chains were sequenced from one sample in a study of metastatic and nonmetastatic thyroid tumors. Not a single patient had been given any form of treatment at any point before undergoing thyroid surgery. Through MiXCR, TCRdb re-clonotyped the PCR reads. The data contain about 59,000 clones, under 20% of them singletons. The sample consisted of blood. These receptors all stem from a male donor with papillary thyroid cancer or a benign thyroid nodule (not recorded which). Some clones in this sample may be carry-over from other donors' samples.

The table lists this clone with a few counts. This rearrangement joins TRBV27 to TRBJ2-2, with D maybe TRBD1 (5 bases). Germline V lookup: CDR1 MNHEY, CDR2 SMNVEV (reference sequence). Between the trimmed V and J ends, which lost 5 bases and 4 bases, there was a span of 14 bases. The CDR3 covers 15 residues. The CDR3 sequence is CASSLGVDSTGELFF. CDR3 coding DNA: TGTGCCAGCAGTCTAGGGGTGGATTCCACCGGGGAGCTGTTTTTT.

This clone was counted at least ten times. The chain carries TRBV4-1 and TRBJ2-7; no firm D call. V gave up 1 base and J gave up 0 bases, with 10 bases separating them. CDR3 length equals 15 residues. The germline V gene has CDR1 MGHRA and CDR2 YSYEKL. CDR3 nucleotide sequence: TGCGCCAGCAGCCAAGTCGGAAAAGTCTCCTACGAGCAGTACTTC. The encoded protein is CASSQVGKVSYEQYF.

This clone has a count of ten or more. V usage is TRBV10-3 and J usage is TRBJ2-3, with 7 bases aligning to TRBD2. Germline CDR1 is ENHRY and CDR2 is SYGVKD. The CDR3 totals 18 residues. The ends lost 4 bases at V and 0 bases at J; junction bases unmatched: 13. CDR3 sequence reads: CAISGGGGSGTSTDTQYF. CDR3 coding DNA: TGTGCCATCAGTGGTGGAGGAGGCAGCGGGACTAGCACAGATACGCAGTATTTT.

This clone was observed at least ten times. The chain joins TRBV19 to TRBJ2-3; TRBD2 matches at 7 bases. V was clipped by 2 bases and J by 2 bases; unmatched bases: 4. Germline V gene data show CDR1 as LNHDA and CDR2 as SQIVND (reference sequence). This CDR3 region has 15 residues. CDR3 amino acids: CASSITSEYTDTQYF. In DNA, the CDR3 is TGTGCCAGTAGTATAACTAGCGAGTACACAGATACGCAGTATTTT.

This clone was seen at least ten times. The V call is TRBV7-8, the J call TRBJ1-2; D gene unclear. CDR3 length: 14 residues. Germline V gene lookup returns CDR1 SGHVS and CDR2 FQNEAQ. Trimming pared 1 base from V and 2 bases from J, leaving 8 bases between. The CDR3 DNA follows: TGTGCCAGCAGCTTAGTCCCCGGGAACTATGGCTACACCTTC. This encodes CASSLVPGNYGYTF.

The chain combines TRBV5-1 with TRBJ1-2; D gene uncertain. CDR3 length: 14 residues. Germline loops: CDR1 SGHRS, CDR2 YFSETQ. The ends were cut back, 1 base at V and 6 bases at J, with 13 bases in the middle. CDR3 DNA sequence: TGCGCCAGCAGCTTGCCGGCGGGTGGAGATGGCTACACCTTC. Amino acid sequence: CASSLPAGGDGYTF.

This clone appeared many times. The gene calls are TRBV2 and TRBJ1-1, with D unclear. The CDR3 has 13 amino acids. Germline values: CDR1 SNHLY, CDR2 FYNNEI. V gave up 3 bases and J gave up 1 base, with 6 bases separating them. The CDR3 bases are TGTGCCAGCAGTGATCAGGAGAACACTGAAGCTTTCTTT. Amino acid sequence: CASSDQENTEAFF. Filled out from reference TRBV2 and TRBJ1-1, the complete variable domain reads EPEVTQTPSHQVTQMGQEVILRCVPISNHLYFYWYRQILGQKVEFLVSFYNNEISEKSEIFDDQFSVERPDGSNFTLKIRSTKLEDSAMYFCASSDQENTEAFFGQGTRLTVV.

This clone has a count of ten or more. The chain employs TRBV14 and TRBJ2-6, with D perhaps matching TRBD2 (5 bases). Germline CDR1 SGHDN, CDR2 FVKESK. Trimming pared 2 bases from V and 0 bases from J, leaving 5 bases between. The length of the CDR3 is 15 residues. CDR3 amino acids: CASSQTSSGANVLTF. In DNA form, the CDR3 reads TGTGCCAGCAGCCAAACTAGCTCTGGGGCCAACGTCCTGACTTTC.